Below are 27 T cell receptor beta chains sequenced from a single sample in a study of PD-L1 blockade in urothelial cancer. Generated by immunoSEQ multiplex PCR, the TCRdb table keeps only in-frame clones and is missing some. The sample lists about 88,000 clones; more than 90% were seen once. The source material was PBMCs, sampled around atezolizumab (anti-PD-L1) treatment. The origin of the receptors is a man between 60 and 75 years old with urothelial cancer.

The chain joins TRBV19 to TRBJ2-7, with D perhaps matching TRBD1 (5 bases). V shed 6 bases and J shed 4 bases, with 16 bases lying between them. Germline V lookup: CDR1 LNHDA, CDR2 SQIVND (reference sequence). The CDR3 spans 14 residues. The CDR3 bases are TGTGCCAGTAGAAACGAGGCGGCAGGGTACGAGCAGTACTTC. Its protein is CASRNEAAGYEQYF.

The chain couples TRBV7-2 to TRBJ2-5; D gene ambiguous. Looked up from germline, CDR1 is SGHTA and CDR2 is FQGNSA. The V and J ends lost 4 bases and 5 bases respectively, with 11 bases between them. This CDR3 spans 13 amino acids. CDR3 nucleotides: TGTGCCAGCAGCTCTGGCTTCCGCGAGACCCAGTACTTC. It translates to CASSSGFRETQYF.

The genes are TRBV7-2 and TRBJ1-1; D is uncertain. Germline assignment: CDR1 SGHTA and CDR2 FQGNSA. The CDR3 length is 13 residues. Trimming removed 5 bases from V and 3 bases from J, with 10 bases in between. The CDR3 bases are TGTGCCAGCAGCCAACGGACTGACACTGAAGCTTTCTTT. Translated, it gives CASSQRTDTEAFF.

V is TRBV11-2 and J is TRBJ1-1; D gene ambiguous. The germline gives CDR1 SGHAT, CDR2 FQNNGV. The CDR3 runs to 12 residues. Trimming cost V 5 bases and J 8 bases, with 12 bases left between them. CDR3 sequence reads: CASSLHGGEAFF. The CDR3 DNA sequence: TGTGCCAGCAGCCTACATGGAGGGGAAGCTTTCTTT.

A single count supports this clone. The V gene is TRBV5-1, the J gene TRBJ2-3, with D tentatively TRBD1 (5 bases). V was pared by 0 bases and J by 4 bases, with 9 bases between. In germline, CDR1 is SGHRS, CDR2 YFSETQ. The CDR3 totals 14 residues. The CDR3 sequence is CASSLASGPDTQYF. For the CDR3, the DNA is TGCGCCAGCAGCTTGGCCTCAGGGCCAGATACGCAGTATTTT.

The V and J genes are TRBV5-4 and TRBJ1-6; 10 bases match TRBD1. Germline V CDR1 and CDR2: SGHNT, YYREEE (reference sequence). The V and J ends lost 1 base and 0 bases, in that order; junction bases with no gene match: 10. The CDR3 extends over 20 amino acids. DNA for the CDR3: TGTGCCAGCAGCTTGTCCGTGACAGGGGGCCGGAGCTCCTATAATTCACCCCTCCACTTT. It is translated as CASSLSVTGGRSSYNSPLHF.

The chain links TRBV19 to TRBJ1-2; D is uncertain. The CDR3 is 14 amino acids. Germline V CDR1 and CDR2: LNHDA, SQIVND (reference sequence). The V end was cut by 2 bases, the J end by 4 bases, with 11 bases between. CDR3 DNA: TGTGCCAGTAGTATAAGAGAGCGTGGCTATGGCTACACCTTC. It encodes CASSIRERGYGYTF.

CDR3 in DNA: TGTGCCAGCGGTGCGAACGGGGGGGAGGAGACCCAGTACTTC. Translated, it gives CASGANGGEETQYF. The genes are TRBV5-6 and TRBJ2-5; 8 bases align to TRBD2. Germline V lookup: CDR1 SGHDT, CDR2 YYEEEE. The junction had 10 bases not matched to a gene; V was cut back by 7 bases and J by 5 bases. The CDR3 has 14 residues.

The chain recombines TRBV28 with TRBJ2-5; a possible D gene is TRBD2 (6 bases). The length of the CDR3 is 13 residues. V was clipped by 4 bases and J by 6 bases, with 12 bases between them. In germline, CDR1 is MDHEN, CDR2 SYDVKM. CDR3 nucleotides: TGTGCCAGCAGTTCGTCGGGGGTAAAGACCCAGTACTTC. Translation gives CASSSSGVKTQYF.

The CDR3 reads CASSPSNEQYF. The CDR3 region has the DNA TGTGCCAGCTCACCATCCAACGAGCAGTACTTC. The genes are TRBV18 and TRBJ2-7, with unresolved D. The germline V gene has CDR1 KGHSH and CDR2 LQKENI. The germline V and J ends were trimmed by 2 bases and 5 bases, with 4 bases remaining between them. The CDR3 runs to 11 residues.

The V gene is TRBV5-4, the J gene TRBJ1-1; TRBD1 matches at 12 bases. Germline V gene lookup returns CDR1 SGHNT and CDR2 YYREEE (reference sequence). The junction had 11 bases not matched to a gene; V was cut back by 0 bases and J by 11 bases. This CDR3 has 16 amino acids. DNA of the CDR3: TGTGCCAGCAGCTTGGCAGGGGACAGGGGGCGGACTAGTGCTTTCTTT. Its protein product is CASSLAGDRGRTSAFF.

V and J are TRBV30 and TRBJ1-3; D perhaps matches TRBD1 (6 bases). The CDR3 has 13 amino acids. The V end lost 3 bases, the J end lost 5 bases, and 11 bases lay between the germline ends. In germline, CDR1 is GTSNPN, CDR2 SVGIG (reference sequence). Here the CDR3 DNA reads TGTGCCTGGAGCCGGGACAAAAGAAACACCATATATTTT. This translates into CAWSRDKRNTIYF.

This clone occurred once. The chain combines TRBV28 with TRBJ2-7, with D perhaps matching TRBD1 (6 bases). The CDR3 runs to 14 residues. Between the trimmed V and J ends, which lost 10 bases and 4 bases, there was a span of 20 bases. Germline V lookup: CDR1 MDHEN, CDR2 SYDVKM. The CDR3 sequence: CATKQGLTRYEQYF. The CDR3 bases are TGTGCCACAAAGCAGGGGCTCACCCGTTACGAGCAGTACTTC.

This chain joins TRBV29-1 and TRBJ2-3; TRBD2 matches 14 bases. From germline, CDR1 is SQVTM and CDR2 ANQGSEA. The CDR3 covers 15 residues. With 4 bases clipped from V and 1 base from J, the junction kept 1 base outside the gene matches. The CDR3 DNA is TGCAGCGTTGTGACTAGCGGGGGGGGCACAGATACGCAGTATTTT. Its protein product is CSVVTSGGGTDTQYF.

The V call is TRBV6-5, the J call TRBJ2-3, with 7 bases matching TRBD2. This CDR3 region has 15 residues. The germline V gene encodes CDR1 MNHEY and CDR2 SVGAGI. Germline trimming cut 0 bases from V and 4 bases from J; bases unmatched to any gene: 4. The CDR3 protein is CASSYSRERADTQYF. CDR3 nucleotide sequence: TGTGCCAGCAGTTACTCGCGGGAGCGGGCAGATACGCAGTATTTT.

This clone was counted a single time. This chain connects TRBV4-1 to TRBJ2-1; maybe TRBD2 (6 bases). CDR3 length: 16 amino acids. Germline CDR1 is MGHRA and CDR2 is YSYEKL. V gave up 1 base and J gave up 4 bases, with 14 bases separating them. In DNA, the CDR3 is TGCGCCAGCAGCCAAGGGGACCTAGCGCGATACAATGAGCAGTTCTTC. Amino acid sequence: CASSQGDLARYNEQFF.

CDR3 protein: CASSLRQASEKLFF. CDR3 coding DNA: TGTGCCAGCAGCTTGAGACAGGCTAGTGAAAAACTGTTTTTT. V is TRBV5-6 and J is TRBJ1-4; possible D gene TRBD1, 6 bases. V was pared by 1 base and J by 7 bases, with 11 bases between. Germline V gene sequence: CDR1 SGHDT, CDR2 YYEEEE. The CDR3 is made up of 14 amino acids.

The chain links TRBV6-1 to TRBJ2-6; 7 bases line up with TRBD1. The CDR3 is made up of 15 amino acids. The V gene's germline CDR1 is MNHNS and CDR2 SASEGT. J was trimmed by 3 bases and V by 6 bases; bases with no gene match: 5. The CDR3: CASRTGLVGANVLTF. The CDR3 DNA is TGTGCCAGCAGGACAGGGTTGGTTGGGGCCAACGTCCTGACTTTC.

This sequence joins TRBV28 and TRBJ2-5, with 10 bases that match TRBD1. The length of the CDR3 is 15 residues. The ends lost 5 bases at V and 5 bases at J; junction bases unmatched: 8. The germline V gene encodes CDR1 MDHEN and CDR2 SYDVKM. DNA for the CDR3: TGTGCCAGCAGTCCTCCGGGACAGGGGAGCGAGACCCAGTACTTC. Protein product: CASSPPGQGSETQYF.

V and J are TRBV5-1 and TRBJ2-2, with 12 bases that match TRBD1. Germline trimming cut 4 bases from V and 6 bases from J; bases unmatched to any gene: 7. The germline V gene has CDR1 SGHRS and CDR2 YFSETQ. The CDR3 is 16 amino acids. CDR3 nucleotides: TGCGCCAGCAGCGAACCGGGACAGGGGGCTTCCGGGGAGCTGTTTTTT. Protein sequence: CASSEPGQGASGELFF.

As DNA, the CDR3 is TGCAGTGCCAATAGCGGGGTTGAGCAGTTCTTC. It translates to CSANSGVEQFF. The chain recombines TRBV20-1 with TRBJ2-1, with 8 bases that match TRBD2. V trimming: 6 bases; J trimming: 9 bases; junction bases outside the gene matches: 4. Germline lookup yields CDR1 DFQATT and CDR2 SNEGSKA (reference sequence). The CDR3 extends over 11 amino acids.

The chain is built from TRBV5-1 and TRBJ2-1, with D maybe TRBD2 (7 bases). V lost 0 bases and J lost 5, with 15 bases in between. The CDR3 has 16 amino acids. The germline CDR1 and CDR2 sequences are SGHRS and YFSETQ. The CDR3 DNA follows: TGCGCCAGCAGCTTGGACGGGGGGCAATCCCACAATGAGCAGTTCTTC. Amino acids: CASSLDGGQSHNEQFF.

The gene calls are TRBV18 and TRBJ2-5; 7 positions agree with TRBD1. The trim removed 6 bases at V and 5 bases at J, leaving 9 bases unmatched. The CDR3 consists of 14 residues. The germline V gene has CDR1 KGHSH and CDR2 LQKENI. The CDR3 DNA reads TGTGCCAGCTCGCAAGGGGGCAGGGACGAGACCCAGTACTTC. This gives the protein CASSQGGRDETQYF.

The chain employs TRBV5-1 and TRBJ2-3; a possible D gene is TRBD2 (5 bases). Trimming cost V 4 bases and J 0 bases, with 15 bases left between them. Germline-derived CDR1 and CDR2 are SGHRS and YFSETQ. The CDR3 loop spans 16 amino acids. CDR3 sequence reads: CASSPQRDTSTDTQYF. For the CDR3, the DNA is TGCGCCAGCAGCCCTCAGAGGGATACTAGCACAGATACGCAGTATTTT.

The chain is built from TRBV21-1 and TRBJ1-5; the D segment call TRBD1 is taken from the table without a DNA check. TRBV21-1 is termed a pseudogene. The CDR3 is 14 amino acids. This CDR3 reads CASNRQGANQPQHF. The CDR3 DNA is TGTGCCAGCAACCGACAGGGGGCCAATCAGCCCCAGCATTTT.

The chain couples TRBV25-1 to TRBJ1-6; TRBD1 is a possible D gene (6 bases). Germline-derived CDR1 and CDR2 are MGHDK and SYGVNS. The CDR3 runs 18 residues. The V end lost 7 bases, the J end lost 9 bases, and 28 bases lay between the germline ends. The CDR3 DNA sequence: TGTGCCAGCATTACATCGGGACACAAAGAAAACGTGGGTTCACCCCTCCACTTT. Translated: CASITSGHKENVGSPLHF. Looking up the rest from reference TRBV25-1 and TRBJ1-6 gives the full variable domain: EADIYQTPRYLVIGTGKKITLECSQTMGHDKMYWYQQDPGMELHLIHYSYGVNSTEKGDLSSESTVSRIRTEHFPLTLESARPSHTSQYLCASITSGHKENVGSPLHFGNGTRLTVT.

The chain links TRBV5-5 to TRBJ1-5, with 8 nucleotides matching TRBD1. The ends lost 2 bases at V and 3 bases at J; junction bases unmatched: 1. This CDR3 region has 14 residues. The germline CDR1 and CDR2 sequences are SGHKS and YYEKEE (reference sequence). CDR3 protein: CASSFQGANQPQHF. CDR3 nucleotides: TGTGCCAGCAGCTTCCAGGGGGCCAATCAGCCCCAGCATTTT.